The T cell receptor (beta chain) under discussion was sequenced for a study of blood T cells in healthy people across ages. The overall study: Template switching caught about one barcoded beta molecule for each two T cells. Study-wide results and caveats: Roughly linearly, TCR beta diversity per million T cells fell as age increased. Diversity of TCR beta correlated strongly with naive T cell percentage. Among long-lived donors, naive CD4+ cells were more numerous and diversity higher than in aged donors.

A remark on this clonotype: What it recognizes is unknown.

A second PCR of about 7 to 11 cycles used a sample-barcoded 5' primer and a J-beta primer mix. Using its own MiXCR run on the 5' RACE reads, TCRdb lists one record per CDR3 protein. The sample yields 780,000 or so distinct CDR3 sequences, roughly 50% seen once. Germline CDR1 and CDR2: MDHEN and SYDVKM. The ends were cut back, 6 bases at V and 2 bases at J, with 17 bases in the middle. The CDR3 spans 15 residues. This sequence originates from an elderly man in good health. Sequencing input: blood. The chain uses TRBV28 and TRBJ2-7, with D maybe TRBD2 (7 bases). CDR3 nucleotides: TGTGCCAGCAGCGAACTTTCGGGGGGCCCCTACGAGCAGTACTTC. Protein: CASSELSGGPYEQYF.